The rows below give T cell receptor beta chains drawn from one sample of a study of T-cell memory formation after mild COVID-19. TCRdb redid the calling of the 5' RACE reads with MiXCR, one entry per CDR3 protein. The repertoire holds 89,000 or so distinct CDR3 sequences, roughly 12% seen once, with roughly two fifths in the top ten. The sample taken for sequencing was PBMCs or a T cell subset sorted from them (not recorded which). These receptors originate from a man aged 18 to 30 who had mild COVID-19 (a few samples of this study predate the infection). Cell type and time point are not known. Both conserved end residues are trimmed from each CDR3.

V gene: TRBV6-5
J gene: TRBJ1-4
CDR3 protein: ASSYSYNEKLF

V gene: TRBV6-6
J gene: TRBJ2-3
CDR3 protein: ASSRGPSTDTQY

V gene: TRBV4-1
J gene: TRBJ1-5
CDR3 protein: ASSETYSNQPQH

V gene: TRBV7-9
J gene: TRBJ2-1
CDR3 protein: ASIEATEQF

V gene: TRBV6-2/TRBV6-3
J gene: TRBJ2-4
CDR3 protein: ASSGDLLAKNIQY

V gene: TRBV7-2
J gene: TRBJ1-6
CDR3 protein: ASSLAQNSPLH

V gene: TRBV7-2
J gene: TRBJ2-2
CDR3 protein: ATGRPNTGELF

V gene: TRBV29-1
J gene: TRBJ2-2
CDR3 protein: SIAKEAGELF

V gene: TRBV7-9
J gene: TRBJ2-5
CDR3 protein: ASSTLAGTGETQY

V gene: TRBV5-5
J gene: TRBJ2-2
CDR3 protein: ASSLGQGTFNTGELF

V gene: TRBV5-5
J gene: TRBJ2-3
CDR3 protein: ASSLEAGGWTDTQY

V gene: TRBV4-1
J gene: TRBJ1-2
CDR3 protein: ASSQVGRGEYGYT

V gene: TRBV5-1
J gene: TRBJ2-4
CDR3 protein: ASSLGQGWPKNIQY

V gene: TRBV20-1
J gene: TRBJ2-1
CDR3 protein: SARDLAGVYNEQF

V gene: TRBV10-3
J gene: TRBJ2-1
CDR3 protein: AISGSDRHYNEQF

V gene: TRBV6-2/TRBV6-3
J gene: TRBJ2-3
CDR3 protein: ASSYSSMAGGTDTQY

V gene: TRBV4-1
J gene: TRBJ1-3
CDR3 protein: ASSPGHLSSGNTIY

V gene: TRBV6-2/TRBV6-3
J gene: TRBJ2-4
CDR3 protein: ASSYSRHRGAKNIQY

V gene: TRBV5-4
J gene: TRBJ2-7
CDR3 protein: ASSALGEESSYEQY

V gene: TRBV7-9
J gene: TRBJ2-2
CDR3 protein: ASSLGLPVRITGELF